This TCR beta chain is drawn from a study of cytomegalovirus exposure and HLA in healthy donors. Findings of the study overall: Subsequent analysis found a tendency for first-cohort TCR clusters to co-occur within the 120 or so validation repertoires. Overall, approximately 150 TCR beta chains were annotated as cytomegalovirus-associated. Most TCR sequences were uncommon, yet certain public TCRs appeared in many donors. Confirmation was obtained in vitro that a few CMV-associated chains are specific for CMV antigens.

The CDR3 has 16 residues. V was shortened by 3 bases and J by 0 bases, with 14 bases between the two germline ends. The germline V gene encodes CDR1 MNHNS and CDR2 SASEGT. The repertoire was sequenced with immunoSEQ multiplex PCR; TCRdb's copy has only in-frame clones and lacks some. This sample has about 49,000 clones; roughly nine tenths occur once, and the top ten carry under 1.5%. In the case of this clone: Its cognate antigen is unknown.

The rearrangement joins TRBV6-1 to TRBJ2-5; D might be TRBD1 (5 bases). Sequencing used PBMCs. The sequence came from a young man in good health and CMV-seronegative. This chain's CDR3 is CASSDSETAYQETQYF. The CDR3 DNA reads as TGTGCCAGCAGTGATTCCGAGACAGCGTACCAAGAGACCCAGTACTTC.